This T cell receptor (beta chain) was profiled in a study of T cell changes during pregnancy in multiple sclerosis. Some clones are missing from TCRdb's copy, which holds only in-frame ones; the method was immunoSEQ multiplex PCR. The top ten hold approximately 13% of the sample, which has around 24,000 clones, roughly 86% seen once. Trimming cost V 9 bases and J 7 bases; bases outside gene matches: 8. CDR3 size: 14 residues. CDR1 is LNHDA and CDR2 is SQIVND in the germline V gene (reference sequence). This clone was observed a single time. This chain connects TRBV19 to TRBJ1-6; 8 positions match TRBD1. The clonotype originates from a female donor in good health, enrolled as a control in a pregnancy study. Sequenced material: CD8+ T cells from peripheral blood mononuclear cells, taken in the first trimester of pregnancy. The CDR3 coding sequence is TGTGCCAGCAGGACAGGGAGTGAGAATTCACCCCTCCACTTT. Amino acids: CASRTGSENSPLHF.